These 12 T cell receptor beta chains originate from one sample sequenced in a study of patients and donors after allogeneic stem cell transplantation. From the RT-PCR reads, TCRdb called clonotypes with MiXCR, one entry per CDR3 protein. This table holds about 200,000 distinct CDR3 sequences, approximately 41% found once. The specimen sequenced was blood, either unsorted or a sorted T cell fraction (not recorded which). These TCRs come from a human donor who was either an allogeneic HSCT recipient or a stem cell or donor lymphocyte infusion donor (not recorded which). It is not recorded whose cells these are; they may come from a transplant donor.

This clonotype was recorded a few times. This rearrangement joins TRBV27 to TRBJ2-7; 9 bases fit TRBD2. J lost 4 bases, V lost 7 bases, and 11 bases had no gene match. The CDR3 contains 15 residues. Germline V gene lookup returns CDR1 MNHEY and CDR2 SMNVEV (reference sequence). CDR3 sequence (DNA): TGTGCCAGCAAACCCCTAGCGGGGAGCGGTTACGAGCAGTACTTC. Its translation: CASKPLAGSGYEQYF.

The chain employs TRBV3-1 and TRBJ2-1; 9 bases match TRBD2. Per the germline V gene, CDR1 is LGHDT and CDR2 is YNNKEL (reference sequence). With 4 bases clipped from V and 3 bases from J, the junction kept 7 bases outside the gene matches. The CDR3 has 16 residues. Here the CDR3 DNA reads TGTGCCAGCAGCCGAGTCAGGCGGGAGGGCTACAATGAGCAGTTCTTC. Encoded protein: CASSRVRREGYNEQFF.

This clonotype appeared a few times. The V gene is TRBV7-2, the J gene TRBJ2-1; 9 bases are shared with TRBD2. Per germline, CDR1 SGHTA and CDR2 FQGNSA. The CDR3 length is 16 residues. Trimming at V came to 0 bases and at J to 8 bases, leaving 8 bases not matched to a gene. In nucleotides, the CDR3 is TGTGCCAGCAGCTTAGCGCTCTGGCGGGAGGGCCATGAGCAGTTCTTC. This encodes CASSLALWREGHEQFF.

This clonotype has a handful of counts. V is TRBV5-1 and J is TRBJ2-2; D is tentatively TRBD1 or TRBD2 (5 bases each). Germline lookup yields CDR1 SGHRS and CDR2 YFSETQ. The CDR3 loop spans 11 amino acids. V was pared by 4 bases and J by 11 bases, with 9 bases between. CDR3 coding DNA: TGCGCCAGCAGCCGGGACGTCGAGCTGTTTTTT. Amino acid sequence: CASSRDVELFF.

The chain uses TRBV27 and TRBJ2-7, with 7 bases that match TRBD2. This CDR3 comprises 15 residues. The J segment lost 1 base and the V segment lost 2 bases, leaving 5 bases of the junction unmatched. The germline gives CDR1 MNHEY, CDR2 SMNVEV (reference sequence). The CDR3 region has the DNA TGTGCCAGCAGTTTAGGGACTACTAAATCCTACGAGCAGTACTTC. Its translation is CASSLGTTKSYEQYF.

This chain links TRBV15 with TRBJ1-1; D is unclear. The CDR3 runs to 13 residues. Per the germline V gene, CDR1 is LNHNV and CDR2 is YYDKDF (reference sequence). V was pared by 4 bases and J by 5 bases, with 11 bases between. The CDR3 DNA sequence: TGTGCCACCAGCACCCCCCGGGCGACTGAAGCTTTCTTT. It encodes CATSTPRATEAFF.

This clonotype was seen only a few times. V usage is TRBV18 and J usage is TRBJ1-5, with unresolved D. The CDR3 totals 15 residues. Germline V lookup: CDR1 KGHSH, CDR2 LQKENI. V lost 3 bases and J lost 4, with 13 bases in between. This CDR3 reads CASSPTGMINQPQHF. For the CDR3, the DNA is TGTGCCAGCTCACCCACCGGAATGATTAATCAGCCCCAGCATTTT.

This clonotype was recorded a few times. The CDR3 DNA sequence: TGTGCCAGCAGCTTGAGAGAAGGGGATAATTCACCCCTCCACTTT. It codes for CASSLREGDNSPLHF. The genes are TRBV7-2 and TRBJ1-6, with D possibly TRBD1 on 5 matching bases. V was shortened by 3 bases and J by 5 bases, with 11 bases between the two germline ends. There are 15 residues in the CDR3. CDR1 and CDR2 (germline): SGHTA, FQGNSA.

The chain uses TRBV12-3 or TRBV12-4 and TRBJ1-2; D may be TRBD1 (5 bases). V lost 6 bases and J 6 bases, leaving 8 bases between the germline ends. The CDR3 extends over 11 amino acids. The CDR3 sequence is CASRGRNGYTF. The CDR3 DNA sequence: TGTGCCAGCAGGGGACGGAATGGCTACACCTTC.

This clonotype was recorded a few times. The gene calls are TRBV2 and TRBJ1-4; no firm D call. Germline-derived CDR1 and CDR2 are SNHLY and FYNNEI. The CDR3 length is 13 residues. Trimming cost V 4 bases and J 3 bases, with 6 bases left between them. In DNA form, the CDR3 reads TGTGCCAGCAGTGGAGGCTCTAATGAAAAACTGTTTTTT. It translates to CASSGGSNEKLFF.

This clonotype was recorded a few times. This rearrangement joins TRBV21-1 to TRBJ2-5; the DNA was not used to check the table's D call, TRBD2. TRBV21-1 is termed a pseudogene. The CDR3 is 13 residues long. CDR3 sequence reads: CASTLADQETQYF. CDR3 nucleotides: TGTGCCAGCACGTTAGCGGACCAAGAGACCCAGTACTTC.

The table lists this clonotype with a few counts. This chain links TRBV6-6 with TRBJ2-1; D gene ambiguous. Between the trimmed V and J ends, which lost 6 bases and 16 bases, there was a span of 16 bases. CDR1 and CDR2 from the germline V gene are MNHNY and SVGAGI (reference sequence). The CDR3 consists of 11 residues. The CDR3 reads CASRMTDGIFF. The CDR3 coding sequence is TGTGCCAGCAGGATGACGGATGGTATCTTCTTC.